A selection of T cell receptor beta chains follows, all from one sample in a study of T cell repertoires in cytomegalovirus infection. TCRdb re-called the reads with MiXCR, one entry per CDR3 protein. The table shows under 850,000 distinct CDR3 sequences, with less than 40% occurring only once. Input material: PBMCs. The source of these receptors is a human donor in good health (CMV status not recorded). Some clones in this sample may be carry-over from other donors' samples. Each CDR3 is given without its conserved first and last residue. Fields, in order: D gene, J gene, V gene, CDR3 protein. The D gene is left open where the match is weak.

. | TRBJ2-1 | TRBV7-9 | ASSDSLFFF
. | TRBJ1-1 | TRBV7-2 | ASSFVGGQNTEAF
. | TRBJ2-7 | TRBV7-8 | ATKAGSYEQY
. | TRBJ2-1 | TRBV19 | ASSIGGSEQF
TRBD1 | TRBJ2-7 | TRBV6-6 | ASSADRGEAYEQC
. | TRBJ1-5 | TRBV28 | ASSFYRQGNQPQH
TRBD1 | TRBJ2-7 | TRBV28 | ASSPRTGVYEQY
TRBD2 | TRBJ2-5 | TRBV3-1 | ASSQLAGDFPPETQY
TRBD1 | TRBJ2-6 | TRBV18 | ASSPRSGQDSGANVLT
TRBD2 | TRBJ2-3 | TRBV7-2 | ASSESPVGRGTDTQY
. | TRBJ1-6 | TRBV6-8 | ASRAGSHNSPLH
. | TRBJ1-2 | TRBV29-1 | SCTTNYGYT
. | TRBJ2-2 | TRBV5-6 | ASSFWISGGELF
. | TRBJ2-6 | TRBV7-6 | ASSPSVTSGANVLT
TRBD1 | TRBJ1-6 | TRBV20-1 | SVTGRGQNSPLH
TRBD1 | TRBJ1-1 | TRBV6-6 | ASGPTGTANTEAF
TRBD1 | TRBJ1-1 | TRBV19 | ASSDVPGQGGAEAF
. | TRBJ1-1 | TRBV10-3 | AISDRYSPNTEAF